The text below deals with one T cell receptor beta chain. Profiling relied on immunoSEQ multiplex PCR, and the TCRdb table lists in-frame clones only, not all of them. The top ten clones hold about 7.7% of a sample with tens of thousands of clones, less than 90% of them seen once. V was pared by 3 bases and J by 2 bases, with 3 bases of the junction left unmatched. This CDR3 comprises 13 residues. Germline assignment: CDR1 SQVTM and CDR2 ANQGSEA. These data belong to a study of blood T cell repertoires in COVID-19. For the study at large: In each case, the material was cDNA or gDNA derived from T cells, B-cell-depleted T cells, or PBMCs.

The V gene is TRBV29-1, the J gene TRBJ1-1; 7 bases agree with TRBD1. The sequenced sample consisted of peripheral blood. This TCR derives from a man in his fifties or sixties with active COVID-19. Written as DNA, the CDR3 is TGCAGCGTTGACGACAGGGCCAACACTGAAGCTTTCTTT. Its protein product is CSVDDRANTEAFF.